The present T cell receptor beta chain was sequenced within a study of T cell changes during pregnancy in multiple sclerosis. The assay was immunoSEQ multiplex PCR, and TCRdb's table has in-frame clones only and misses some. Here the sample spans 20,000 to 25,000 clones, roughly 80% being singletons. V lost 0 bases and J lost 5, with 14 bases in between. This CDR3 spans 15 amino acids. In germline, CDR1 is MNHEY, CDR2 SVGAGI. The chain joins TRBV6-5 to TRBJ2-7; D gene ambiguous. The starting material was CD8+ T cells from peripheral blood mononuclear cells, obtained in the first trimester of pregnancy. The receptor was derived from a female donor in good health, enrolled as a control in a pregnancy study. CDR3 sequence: CASSYSSSGVDEQYF. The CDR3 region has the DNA TGTGCCAGCAGTTACTCCTCTTCGGGTGTGGACGAGCAGTACTTC.